This is a list of T cell receptor beta chains from one sample in a study of shared clonotypes between healthy human individuals. Generated by immunoSEQ multiplex PCR, the TCRdb table keeps only in-frame clones and is missing some. The top ten clones hold 10% to 15% of a sample with hundreds of thousands of clones, 60% to 85% of them seen once. Sequencing was done on a sample of PBMCs. Receptors were obtained from a woman in her 40s in good health. Some clones in this sample may be carry-over from other donors' samples. Each CDR3 is given with its conserved first and last residue. A D gene is named only where the DNA matches it firmly. Not every row has a clone size; where given, it reads once, few, many or a size class.

clone_size | j_call | v_call | d_call | cdr3_nt | cdr3_aa
- | TRBJ2-5 | TRBV4-1 | TRBD2 | TGCGCCAGCAGCCAGGGGACTAGCACCTTACAAGAGACCCAGTACTTC | CASSQGTSTLQETQYF
- | TRBJ2-6 | TRBV10-3 | - | TGTGCCATCCGCAGCTCTGGGGCCAACGTCCTGACTTTC | CAIRSSGANVLTF
- | TRBJ1-2 | TRBV27 | - | TGTGCCAGCAGTTTGGCCTTTGGAGCGAATGGCTACACCTTC | CASSLAFGANGYTF
- | TRBJ2-3 | TRBV7-2 | TRBD2 | TGTGCCAGCAGCTCCGGGGGGGCAGATACGCAGTATTTT | CASSSGGADTQYF
- | TRBJ2-3 | TRBV7-2 | TRBD2 | TGTGCCAGCAGCTTAGATCGACTAGCGGGAGGCCGAGATACGCAGTATTTT | CASSLDRLAGGRDTQYF
- | TRBJ2-7 | TRBV7-2 | TRBD2 | TGTGCCAGCAGCCCCAAACTAGCGGGAGAGTGGTACGAGCAGTACTTC | CASSPKLAGEWYEQYF
- | TRBJ2-7 | TRBV28 | TRBD2 | TGTGCCAGCAGTAGACTAGCGGTCCCCTACGAGCAGTACTTC | CASSRLAVPYEQYF
- | TRBJ2-7 | TRBV28 | - | TGTGCCAGCAGCCGAATGGGGGACGCTACCTACGAGCAGTACTTC | CASSRMGDATYEQYF
- | TRBJ1-1 | TRBV18 | - | TGTGCCAGCTCACTAAGGACAGTAATGAACACTGAAGCTTTCTTT | CASSLRTVMNTEAFF
once | TRBJ1-1 | TRBV5-1 | TRBD1 | TGCGCCAGCAGCTTGGGGCCCCAGGGGGACGGCACTGAAGCTTTCTTT | CASSLGPQGDGTEAFF
- | TRBJ2-1 | TRBV20-1 | - | TGCAGTGCTAGGGTTACAATTGAGCAGTTCTTC | CSARVTIEQFF
- | TRBJ1-4 | TRBV28 | - | TGTGCCAGCACCTTTCCTCGGGCCAAGCATGAAAAACTGTTTTTT | CASTFPRAKHEKLFF
- | TRBJ2-2 | TRBV9 | TRBD2 | TGTGCCAGCAGCGGAGGACTAGTCGCCGGGGAGCTGTTTTTT | CASSGGLVAGELFF
- | TRBJ2-7 | TRBV6-6 | TRBD2 | TGTGCCAGCAGTTACTTTAGCGGGAGCGGGTACGAGCAGTACTTC | CASSYFSGSGYEQYF
- | TRBJ1-2 | TRBV27 | - | TGTGCCAGCAGTTCTTCCAACTATGGCTACACCTTC | CASSSSNYGYTF
- | TRBJ1-1 | TRBV11-2 | - | TGTGCCAGCAGCAACCCCGGGACGAACACTGAAGCTTTCTTT | CASSNPGTNTEAFF
- | TRBJ2-5 | TRBV25-1 | TRBD1 | TGTGCCAGCAGTGACAGGGGGCGCGGACAAGAGACCCAGTACTTC | CASSDRGRGQETQYF
few | TRBJ2-7 | TRBV28 | TRBD1 | TGTGCCAGCCCCGGCCCGGGGGACAGGGGGCAATACGAGCAGTACTTC | CASPGPGDRGQYEQYF
once | TRBJ1-1 | TRBV7-9 | - | TGTGCCAGCAGCACCTTATTGAACACTGAAGCTTTCTTT | CASSTLLNTEAFF
- | TRBJ2-1 | TRBV6-5 | - | TGTGCCAGCAGCTACGGGGGCACCAACAATGAGCAGTTCTTC | CASSYGGTNNEQFF
- | TRBJ2-7 | TRBV2 | - | TGTGCCAGCAGGCTTCCGGGACAAACCTACGAGCAGTACTTC | CASRLPGQTYEQYF
few | TRBJ1-2 | TRBV28 | TRBD1 | TGTGCCAGCAGTTTAGGGACAGACTATGGCTACACCTTC | CASSLGTDYGYTF
many | TRBJ2-2 | TRBV7-2 | - | TGTGCCAGCAGCTCTTATTCCGCCGGGGAGCTGTTTTTT | CASSSYSAGELFF
- | TRBJ1-5 | TRBV30 | - | TGTGCCTGGAGTGATAGCAATCAGCCCCAGCATTTT | CAWSDSNQPQHF
- | TRBJ1-5 | TRBV19 | - | TGTGCCAGTAGGAAAAATGGACAGACGTCCGGCCCCCAGCATTTT | CASRKNGQTSGPQHF
- | TRBJ2-7 | TRBV4-3 | TRBD2 | TGCGCCAGCAGCCAAGACCGTGGCAGCGGGAAAAGCTCCTACGAGCAGTACTTC | CASSQDRGSGKSSYEQYF
- | TRBJ2-3 | TRBV9 | TRBD2 | TGTGCCAGCAGCTCCCCCCTAGCGGGAGCCCCTAGCACAGATACGCAGTATTTT | CASSSPLAGAPSTDTQYF
- | TRBJ2-1 | TRBV6-1 | TRBD2 | TGTGCCAGCAGTTTTAAGCGGGAGGGCAATGAGCAGTTCTTC | CASSFKREGNEQFF
many | TRBJ1-1 | TRBV30 | - | TGTGCCTGGACGGATTTACAGCCGAACACTGAAGCTTTCTTT | CAWTDLQPNTEAFF
- | TRBJ2-5 | TRBV6-1 | TRBD2 | TGTGCCAGCAGTGGACAAACTAGCGGGATTGGGACCCAGTACTTC | CASSGQTSGIGTQYF
- | TRBJ2-7 | TRBV2 | TRBD2 | TGTGCCAGCAGTGAGAGGACTAGCGGATCTTACGAGCAGTACTTC | CASSERTSGSYEQYF
- | TRBJ2-5 | TRBV4-1 | - | TGCGCCAGCAGCCAAGAGGAAAGCCCGGGGACCCAGTACTTC | CASSQEESPGTQYF
few | TRBJ2-2 | TRBV10-3 | - | TGTGCCGACCCTCGGATAGGCCCGAACACCGGGGAGCTGTTTTTT | CADPRIGPNTGELFF
- | TRBJ2-1 | TRBV7-3 | - | TGTGCCAGCAGCTCCACACGGGACTCGTCATACAATGAGCAGTTCTTC | CASSSTRDSSYNEQFF
- | TRBJ1-4 | TRBV6-5 | TRBD1 | TGTGCCAGCAACCCCGGGGGGGACAGTGAAAAACTGTTTTTT | CASNPGGDSEKLFF
- | TRBJ2-1 | TRBV4-1 | - | TGCGCCAGCAGCCAAGAACCTGCCCCTTACAATGAGCAGTTCTTC | CASSQEPAPYNEQFF
- | TRBJ2-2 | TRBV7-2 | TRBD2 | TGTGCCAGCAGCCGGGAGGAGGCCACCGGGGAGCTGTTTTTT | CASSREEATGELFF
many | TRBJ2-7 | TRBV7-8 | - | TGTGCCAGCAGCCTAAGGGGGGCGGGGTCGACCTACGAGCAGTACTTC | CASSLRGAGSTYEQYF
few | TRBJ2-5 | TRBV7-8 | - | TGTGCCAGCAGCTTAAGCGGCGACTGGTCCGTGCAGTACTTC | CASSLSGDWSVQYF
- | TRBJ2-2 | TRBV15 | - | TGTGCCACCAGCAGAGATCTGACCGGGGAGCTGTTTTTT | CATSRDLTGELFF
- | TRBJ2-7 | TRBV2 | - | TGTGCCGGGGGGCAGGGTTACGAGCAGTACTTC | CAGGQGYEQYF
- | TRBJ2-1 | TRBV6-6 | - | TGTGCCAGCAGTTACTCGATGGAGCTCCTTGAGCAGTTCTTC | CASSYSMELLEQFF
- | TRBJ1-1 | TRBV5-1 | TRBD1 | TGCGCCAGCAATCAGGGGGCAGGGAGGCCGGACACTGAAGCTTTCTTT | CASNQGAGRPDTEAFF
few | TRBJ2-7 | TRBV5-4 | TRBD2 | TGTGCCAGCAGCTGGGCGCCTAGCGGCTCCTACGAGCAGTACTTC | CASSWAPSGSYEQYF
- | TRBJ2-1 | TRBV5-6 | - | TGTGCCAGCAGCTTGGTAAGGACTTCCTACAATGAGCAGTTCTTC | CASSLVRTSYNEQFF
- | TRBJ2-7 | TRBV15 | TRBD1 | TGTGCCACCAGCAGGGGGACAGGGGGAGGCTACGAGCAGTACTTC | CATSRGTGGGYEQYF
- | TRBJ2-7 | TRBV9 | - | TGTGCCAGCAGCGTAGAGGCAGGGTGGACCTACGAGCAGTACTTC | CASSVEAGWTYEQYF
once | TRBJ2-3 | TRBV29-1 | TRBD2 | TGCAGCGTTGCGGGACTAGCGGGTTTCACAGATACGCAGTATTTT | CSVAGLAGFTDTQYF
- | TRBJ1-4 | TRBV7-9 | TRBD1 | TGTGCCAGCAGGAAAACAGGGGATGAAAAACTGTTTTTT | CASRKTGDEKLFF
few | TRBJ2-1 | TRBV4-3 | TRBD1 | TGCGCCAGCAGCCCGAACAGGGGACGTTACAATGAGCAGTTCTTC | CASSPNRGRYNEQFF
- | TRBJ2-2 | TRBV30 | - | TGTGCCTGGAACGGTAATATCGCGGTTCCGAACACCGGGGAGCTGTTTTTT | CAWNGNIAVPNTGELFF
- | TRBJ2-7 | TRBV5-1 | - | TGCGCCAGCAGCTTGGGATGGCAGGGCGTCTACGAGCAGTACTTC | CASSLGWQGVYEQYF
- | TRBJ2-1 | TRBV7-8 | TRBD2 | TGTGCCAGCAGCCCCCAGAGGCTAGCGGAGGCTTACAATGAGCAGTTCTTC | CASSPQRLAEAYNEQFF
- | TRBJ2-1 | TRBV6-4 | TRBD2 | TGTGCCAGCAGTGATCGAGCGGGAGTAACTGAGCAGTTCTTC | CASSDRAGVTEQFF
- | TRBJ2-7 | TRBV18 | TRBD1 | TGTGCCAGCTCACCCGGGACAGTTTCCTACGAGCAGTACTTC | CASSPGTVSYEQYF
- | TRBJ2-3 | TRBV6-5 | - | TGTGCCAGCGTTAGGGGGGATACGCAGTATTTT | CASVRGDTQYF
- | TRBJ1-1 | TRBV21-1 | - | TGTGCCAGCAGCAAAGCTGGAGGGTTGAACACTGAAGCTTTCTTT | CASSKAGGLNTEAFF